These 21 T cell receptor beta chains were sequenced from one sample in a study of chemoradiotherapy in HPV16-positive cancers. Some clones are missing from TCRdb's copy, which holds only in-frame ones; the method was immunoSEQ multiplex PCR. This table holds about 34,000 clones, around 93% found once. Here the sequenced sample was blood, taken from a patient who underwent chemoradiotherapy. Receptor source: a human donor with HPV-associated anogenital cancer.

The chain has TRBV6-5 and TRBJ2-5; no reliable D call. The CDR3 extends over 13 amino acids. The V end lost 6 bases, the J end lost 3 bases, and 11 bases lay between the germline ends. Germline V lookup: CDR1 MNHEY, CDR2 SVGAGI. As DNA, the CDR3 is TGTGCCAGCAGGAAGGGCATGAAAGAGACCCAGTACTTC. Translated, it gives CASRKGMKETQYF.

The genes are TRBV10-3 and TRBJ1-4, with D possibly TRBD1 on 5 matching bases. Germline-derived CDR1 and CDR2 are ENHRY and SYGVKD. Trimming left V 2 bases short and J 7 bases short, with 8 bases between. The CDR3 extends over 13 amino acids. The CDR3: CAISERDAEKLFF. DNA of the CDR3: TGTGCCATCAGTGAGCGGGACGCTGAAAAACTGTTTTTT.

The CDR3: CAISLKGETQYF. The DNA of the CDR3 is TGTGCCATCAGTCTAAAGGGGGAGACCCAGTACTTC. The V gene is TRBV10-3, the J gene TRBJ2-5; D perhaps matches TRBD1 (5 bases). Germline V CDR1 and CDR2: ENHRY, SYGVKD. The ends were cut back, 5 bases at V and 5 bases at J, with 9 bases in the middle. The CDR3 runs to 12 residues.

The chain combines TRBV10-1 with TRBJ2-7; D ambiguous. Trimming cost V 0 bases and J 5 bases, with 8 bases left between them. Germline V gene sequence: CDR1 WNHNN, CDR2 SYGVQD (reference sequence). This CDR3 has 13 amino acids. The CDR3 DNA sequence: TGCGCCAGCAGTGAGTCTGCAGGCGACGAGCAGTACTTC. It translates to CASSESAGDEQYF.

This chain uses TRBV6-4 with TRBJ2-3; no firm D call. The germline V gene encodes CDR1 MRHNA and CDR2 SNTAGT. The CDR3 loop spans 15 amino acids. V lost 0 bases and J 0 bases, leaving 7 bases between the germline ends. In nucleotides, the CDR3 is TGTGCCAGCAGTGACTCAGTCGGAAGCACAGATACGCAGTATTTT. Translation gives CASSDSVGSTDTQYF.

This chain links TRBV7-9 with TRBJ2-5; maybe TRBD2 (5 bases). Trimming left V 2 bases short and J 5 bases short, with 9 bases between. Looked up from germline, CDR1 is SEHNR and CDR2 is FQNEAQ (reference sequence). This CDR3 contains 13 residues. The chain's CDR3 is CASSLNERETQYF. The CDR3 coding sequence is TGTGCCAGCAGCTTAAACGAGCGGGAGACCCAGTACTTC.

The chain joins TRBV5-1 to TRBJ2-2; TRBD1 aligns across 8 bases. There are 21 residues in the CDR3. V lost 4 bases, J lost 7 bases, and 27 bases stayed unmatched. CDR1 and CDR2 from the germline V gene are SGHRS and YFSETQ. As DNA, the CDR3 is TGCGCCAGCAGCCCTAGGGTGTTAGACCCTGAAGACAGGGGTTTCGGCGGGGAGCTGTTTTTT. Its translation: CASSPRVLDPEDRGFGGELFF.

J is TRBJ2-7 and V is TRBV7-9; TRBD1 or TRBD2 may be the D gene (5 bases each). CDR3 length equals 15 residues. Trimming shortened V by 4 bases and J by 3 bases, and 16 bases separated the two germline ends. Germline V gives CDR1 SEHNR, CDR2 FQNEAQ (reference sequence). The DNA of the CDR3 is TGTGCCAGCAGCTGGGACCGGGATATCCACTACGAGCAGTACTTC. It translates to CASSWDRDIHYEQYF.

The V call is TRBV4-2, the J call TRBJ1-3; no clear D. The CDR3 consists of 18 residues. The V end lost 0 bases, the J end lost 1 base, and 16 bases lay between the germline ends. Per the germline V gene, CDR1 is LGHNA and CDR2 is YNFKEQ. The CDR3 coding sequence is TGTGCCAGCAGCCAAGAGTACGGCGAGGGTTGGTCTGGAAACACCATATATTTT. Translation: CASSQEYGEGWSGNTIYF.

The gene calls are TRBV30 and TRBJ2-3, with D unresolved. From germline, CDR1 is GTSNPN and CDR2 SVGIG (reference sequence). The V and J ends lost 2 bases and 2 bases respectively, with 8 bases between them. This CDR3 spans 13 amino acids. CDR3 DNA sequence: TGTGCCTGGAGTAAGGGCAACACAGATACGCAGTATTTT. Translating gives CAWSKGNTDTQYF.

This chain connects TRBV18 to TRBJ1-3; D is perhaps TRBD1 (6 bases). Trimming shortened V by 8 bases and J by 3 bases, and 17 bases separated the two germline ends. The germline V gene has CDR1 KGHSH and CDR2 LQKENI. The CDR3 has 15 residues. As DNA, the CDR3 is TGTGCCAGCGCCGCCCGGGGGGGCCTTGGAAACACCATATATTTT. It specifies CASAARGGLGNTIYF.

V gene TRBV7-9 combines with J gene TRBJ2-1; no clear D gene. The CDR3 has 15 amino acids. Germline V gene lookup returns CDR1 SEHNR and CDR2 FQNEAQ (reference sequence). Trimming stripped 5 bases from V and 2 bases from J, with 13 bases between. CDR3 amino acids: CASSTTQRPYNEQFF. The CDR3 region has the DNA TGTGCCAGCAGCACGACTCAGCGACCCTACAATGAGCAGTTCTTC.

The chain recombines TRBV2 with TRBJ2-7; TRBD2 matches at 9 bases. Looked up from germline, CDR1 is SNHLY and CDR2 is FYNNEI. Trimming at V came to 3 bases and at J to 6 bases, leaving 9 bases not matched to a gene. This CDR3 region has 15 residues. In DNA form, the CDR3 reads TGTGCCAGCAGTGACCCGCGGGGGGGCCGCTCCGAGCAGTACTTC. Its translation: CASSDPRGGRSEQYF. The variable domain in full, completed from reference TRBV2 and TRBJ2-7, reads EPEVTQTPSHQVTQMGQEVILRCVPISNHLYFYWYRQILGQKVEFLVSFYNNEISEKSEIFDDQFSVERPDGSNFTLKIRSTKLEDSAMYFCASSDPRGGRSEQYFGPGTRLTVT.

This clone was detected only once. This chain connects TRBV29-1 to TRBJ2-5; D is perhaps TRBD1 or TRBD2 (5 bases each). Germline V gives CDR1 SQVTM, CDR2 ANQGSEA. The CDR3 has 13 residues. V lost 2 bases and J lost 5, with 12 bases in between. The CDR3 sequence is CSVEWVGEETQYF. The CDR3 coding sequence is TGCAGCGTTGAATGGGTGGGGGAGGAGACCCAGTACTTC.

The rearrangement uses TRBV4-2 and TRBJ1-5; a possible D gene is TRBD1 (6 bases). Germline CDR1 reads LGHNA; CDR2 reads YNFKEQ. The CDR3 sequence is 15 residues long. Trimming shortened V by 1 base and J by 4 bases, and 11 bases separated the two germline ends. The CDR3 DNA sequence: TGTGCCAGCAGCCAAGCTACAGGGAGGAATCAGCCCCAGCATTTT. This codes for CASSQATGRNQPQHF.

The chain couples TRBV27 to TRBJ1-2; weak D call: TRBD1 (5 bases). Germline V gene data show CDR1 as MNHEY and CDR2 as SMNVEV (reference sequence). The ends were cut back, 6 bases at V and 1 base at J, with 6 bases in the middle. The CDR3 spans 12 residues. CDR3 DNA: TGTGCCAGCAGGACAGTTAACTATGGCTACACCTTC. Translating gives CASRTVNYGYTF.

The chain uses TRBV7-9 and TRBJ2-7, with TRBD2 as a possible D gene (5 bases). Germline V gene sequence: CDR1 SEHNR, CDR2 FQNEAQ (reference sequence). V was trimmed by 5 bases and J by 4 bases, leaving 15 bases between them. The CDR3 contains 14 residues. CDR3 DNA sequence: TGTGCCAGCAGCCCCCGGGGAGACTCTTACGAGCAGTACTTC. Amino acid sequence: CASSPRGDSYEQYF. The whole variable domain, filled in from reference TRBV7-9 and TRBJ2-7, reads DTGVSQNPRHKITKRGQNVTFRCDPISEHNRLYWYRQTLGQGPEFLTYFQNEAQLEKSRLLSDRFSAERPKGSFSTLEIQRTEQGDSAMYLCASSPRGDSYEQYFGPGTRLTVT.

The chain carries TRBV19 and TRBJ1-2; TRBD1 matches 9 bases. The junction had 5 bases not matched to a gene; V was cut back by 5 bases and J by 4 bases. Looked up from germline, CDR1 is LNHDA and CDR2 is SQIVND (reference sequence). The CDR3 length is 14 residues. The chain's CDR3 is CASSFTGGFYGYTF. The CDR3 coding sequence is TGTGCCAGTAGTTTTACAGGGGGCTTCTATGGCTACACCTTC.

The rearrangement joins TRBV2 to TRBJ1-1, with no clear D. V lost 6 bases, J lost 1 base, and 12 bases lay in between. Germline lookup yields CDR1 SNHLY and CDR2 FYNNEI. The CDR3 contains 14 residues. The CDR3 sequence is CASSFMTGNTEAFF. The DNA of the CDR3 is TGTGCCAGCAGCTTTATGACCGGGAACACTGAAGCTTTCTTT.

The rearrangement joins TRBV2 to TRBJ2-1; D is possibly TRBD1 or TRBD2 (5 bases each). This CDR3 is 14 amino acids long. The V gene's germline CDR1 is SNHLY and CDR2 FYNNEI. Between the trimmed V and J ends, which lost 3 bases and 7 bases, there was a span of 13 bases. Here the CDR3 reads CASSEGPPPNEQFF. The DNA of the CDR3 is TGTGCCAGCAGTGAGGGACCCCCACCTAATGAGCAGTTCTTC.

J is TRBJ1-1 and V is TRBV20-1; D is uncertain. Trimming took 2 bases from V and 5 from J, leaving 6 bases between them. This CDR3 has 11 residues. Per germline, CDR1 DFQATT and CDR2 SNEGSKA (reference sequence). The CDR3 here is CSARRRTEAFF. In DNA form, the CDR3 reads TGCAGTGCTAGAAGACGGACTGAAGCTTTCTTT.